This T cell receptor (beta chain) was sequenced in a study of shared clonotypes between healthy human individuals. About the study: Used for every donor were three CD4 naive, three CD4 memory, two CD8 naive and one CD8 memory plate. Whole-study findings and limits: The study found about 5% of naive CD4 clonotypes shared across a handful of donors.

Details on this clone: Its antigen is currently unknown.

The V gene lost 2 bases and the J gene lost 6 bases, with 8 bases spanning the gap. This CDR3 comprises 14 residues. CDR1 MDHEN and CDR2 SYDVKM come from the germline V gene. Deep level was the assay's run setting. Produced via immunoSEQ multiplex PCR; TCRdb's table is partial and in-frame only. Among about 1,900,000 clones, about 95% were seen once, and the ten largest hold 0.95% to 1.5%. In the naive CD8 group, cells lacked CD45RO and were positively selected for CCR7, so terminally differentiated effector memory CD45RA+ cells were left out. All of the donors resided in Nashville, Tennessee, and each was a Caucasian adult.

This clonotype originated in a man aged 18-30 years in good health. This chain connects TRBV28 to TRBJ1-6; D ambiguous. The sequencing sample was made of naive CD8+ T cells sorted from blood. The CDR3, as DNA: TGTGCCAGCAGTTTACGTTCAGCTAATTCACCCCTCCACTTT. Amino acids: CASSLRSANSPLHF.